The 17 T cell receptor beta chains given below trace back to one sample, sequenced in a study of blood T cell repertoires in COVID-19. This table comes from immunoSEQ multiplex PCR, and its TCRdb copy is limited to in-frame clones, with some not included. The repertoire consists of under 300,000 clones, with approximately 90% occurring once and the leading ten covering about 6%. The specimen sequenced was PBMCs or T cells enriched from blood (not recorded which). The source is a woman aged 25 to 39 with acute COVID-19.

V is TRBV7-3 and J is TRBJ2-3; 7 bases agree with TRBD2. After removal of 1 base from V and 3 bases from J, the junction contained 19 bases not matched to a gene. The CDR3 length is 20 residues. Germline V lookup: CDR1 SGHTA, CDR2 FQGTGA. The CDR3 loop is CASSLRQGDLAGVGTDTQYF. CDR3 nucleotide sequence: TGTGCCAGCAGCTTAAGGCAGGGTGACTTGGCGGGAGTCGGTACAGATACGCAGTATTTT.

The V and J genes are TRBV7-8 and TRBJ2-7, with TRBD1 matching 8 bases. This CDR3 contains 16 residues. Germline assignment: CDR1 SGHVS and CDR2 FQNEAQ. With 3 bases clipped from V and 3 bases from J, the junction kept 10 bases outside the gene matches. CDR3 residues: CASSFSRTGSGYEQYF. The CDR3 DNA reads TGTGCCAGCAGCTTCTCTAGGACAGGGAGCGGCTACGAGCAGTACTTC.

The V gene is TRBV30, the J gene TRBJ2-7; the match to TRBD1 covers 7 bases. The CDR3 sequence is 12 residues long. After removal of 7 bases from V and 3 bases from J, the junction contained 6 bases not matched to a gene. Germline CDR1 is GTSNPN and CDR2 is SVGIG (reference sequence). The CDR3 coding sequence is TGTGCCTTTAACAGGGGTGGCTACGAGCAGTACTTC. Its protein is CAFNRGGYEQYF.

The chain recombines TRBV28 with TRBJ1-6; 9 bases fit TRBD1. Germline V gene lookup returns CDR1 MDHEN and CDR2 SYDVKM. The CDR3 covers 16 residues. V was clipped by 1 base and J by 4 bases; unmatched bases: 2. The CDR3, as DNA: TGTGCCAGCAGTTTATATGGACAGGGGTATAATTCACCCCTCCACTTT. Encoded protein: CASSLYGQGYNSPLHF.

This sequence joins TRBV5-1 and TRBJ2-1; 10 bases match TRBD2. The CDR3 contains 15 residues. Trimming removed 2 bases from V and 2 bases from J; junction bases left unmatched: 1. Germline assignment: CDR1 SGHRS and CDR2 YFSETQ. CDR3 bases: TGCGCCAGCAGCTTTAGCGGGGGGACCTACAATGAGCAGTTCTTC. This translates into CASSFSGGTYNEQFF.

This clone was detected only once. The chain links TRBV4-3 to TRBJ2-5; 13 nucleotides match TRBD2. The CDR3 covers 16 residues. CDR1 and CDR2 from the germline V gene are LGHNA and YSLEER. After removal of 2 bases from V and 5 bases from J, the junction contained 5 bases not matched to a gene. CDR3 nucleotides: TGCGCCAGCAGCCAAAGACTAGCGGGAGGTGTGGAGACCCAGTACTTC. Its translation is CASSQRLAGGVETQYF.

This clone was counted once. CDR3 sequence reads: CASSLEPGGAGTEAFF. The CDR3 DNA reads TGCGCCAGCAGCCTTGAACCAGGGGGCGCGGGCACTGAAGCTTTCTTT. V usage is TRBV5-1 and J usage is TRBJ1-1, with TRBD1 matching 8 bases. The J segment lost 4 bases and the V segment lost 4 bases, leaving 12 bases of the junction unmatched. The CDR3 is 16 amino acids. The germline V gene has CDR1 SGHRS and CDR2 YFSETQ.

The sample holds one count of this clone. The chain employs TRBV28 and TRBJ1-2; 11 nucleotides line up with TRBD1. CDR1 is MDHEN, CDR2 SYDVKM, per germline. V dropped 4 bases and J dropped 6; count of bases not matched to a gene: 10. The CDR3 is 16 residues long. CDR3 residues: CASSSTGTGGRNGYTF. Here the CDR3 DNA reads TGTGCCAGCAGTTCCACCGGGACAGGGGGGCGGAATGGCTACACCTTC.

This clone was seen a handful of times. The gene calls are TRBV29-1 and TRBJ2-2; D possibly corresponds to TRBD2 (5 bases). CDR1 is SQVTM and CDR2 is ANQGSEA in the germline V gene. The germline V and J ends were trimmed by 4 bases and 0 bases, with 9 bases remaining between them. The CDR3 sequence is 14 residues long. DNA of the CDR3: TGCAGCGTTGGGGAGCGCACGAACACCGGGGAGCTGTTTTTT. Translation gives CSVGERTNTGELFF.

About this clone itself: Mismatch with germline at one junction end may stem from a read error. The CDR3 nucleotides read TGTGCCAGTACTGACAGGGGGACGAACCCCGGGGAGCTGTTTTTT. It encodes CASTDRGTNPGELFF. The chain couples TRBV19 to TRBJ2-2, with 9 bases matching TRBD1. The CDR3 is made up of 15 amino acids. Germline-derived CDR1 and CDR2 are LNHDA and SQIVND (reference sequence).

This chain connects TRBV28 to TRBJ2-2; 8 positions match TRBD1. Germline values: CDR1 MDHEN, CDR2 SYDVKM. This CDR3 has 15 residues. The junction had 9 bases not matched to a gene; V was cut back by 5 bases and J by 7 bases. The DNA of the CDR3 is TGTGCCAGCAGTCTGGGACAGGAAGAGGTCGGGGAGCTGTTTTTT. Encoded protein: CASSLGQEEVGELFF. Full variable domain (missing parts from reference TRBV28 and TRBJ2-2): DVKVTQSSRYLVKRTGEKVFLECVQDMDHENMFWYRQDPGLGLRLIYFSYDVKMKEKGDIPEGYSVSREKKERFSLILESASTNQTSMYLCASSLGQEEVGELFFGEGSRLTVL.

The V call is TRBV19, the J call TRBJ2-1; 7 nucleotides align to TRBD2. This CDR3 is built from 15 residues. The trim removed 7 bases at V and 2 bases at J, leaving 8 bases unmatched. Germline CDR1 LNHDA, CDR2 SQIVND (reference sequence). The CDR3 reads CASNERGLTYNEQFF. The DNA of the CDR3 is TGTGCCAGTAATGAGCGGGGTTTGACCTACAATGAGCAGTTCTTC.

This sequence joins TRBV18 and TRBJ2-3, with D uncertain. Germline values: CDR1 KGHSH, CDR2 LQKENI. V was shortened by 5 bases and J by 0 bases, with 12 bases between the two germline ends. The length of the CDR3 is 15 residues. The CDR3 here is CASSFRDWSTDTQYF. CDR3 DNA: TGTGCCAGCTCATTCCGCGACTGGAGCACAGATACGCAGTATTTT.

The rearrangement links TRBV2 to TRBJ2-7, with D perhaps matching TRBD1 (6 bases). The length of the CDR3 is 13 residues. Germline lookup yields CDR1 SNHLY and CDR2 FYNNEI. Trimming left V 8 bases short and J 3 bases short, with 14 bases between. The CDR3 bases are TGTGCCAGCCGTCCGGGACAAATCTACGAGCAGTACTTC. Its translation: CASRPGQIYEQYF.

This rearrangement joins TRBV2 to TRBJ1-5; possibly TRBD1 for D (5 bases). Germline CDR1 and CDR2: SNHLY and FYNNEI. V was shortened by 6 bases and J by 4 bases, with 13 bases between the two germline ends. The CDR3 is made up of 14 amino acids. In DNA form, the CDR3 reads TGTGCCAGCAGAGCACAGTCAGGGAATCAGCCCCAGCATTTT. Translation gives CASRAQSGNQPQHF.

V gene TRBV7-6 combines with J gene TRBJ2-1, with 11 bases that match TRBD2. CDR3 length: 20 residues. Germline V gives CDR1 SGHVS, CDR2 FNYEAQ. With 1 base clipped from V and 1 base from J, the junction kept 12 bases outside the gene matches. DNA for the CDR3: TGTGCCAGCAGCTTAGAAACTAGCGGGAGTTGGCGCGAGTCCTACAATGAGCAGTTCTTC. Protein sequence: CASSLETSGSWRESYNEQFF.

The chain combines TRBV28 with TRBJ1-6; possibly TRBD1 for D (6 bases). V was pared by 4 bases and J by 4 bases, with 11 bases between. Per germline, CDR1 MDHEN and CDR2 SYDVKM. CDR3 size: 15 residues. DNA of the CDR3: TGTGCCAGCAGTTCTAGGACAGCATATAATTCACCCCTCCACTTT. It yields the protein CASSSRTAYNSPLHF.